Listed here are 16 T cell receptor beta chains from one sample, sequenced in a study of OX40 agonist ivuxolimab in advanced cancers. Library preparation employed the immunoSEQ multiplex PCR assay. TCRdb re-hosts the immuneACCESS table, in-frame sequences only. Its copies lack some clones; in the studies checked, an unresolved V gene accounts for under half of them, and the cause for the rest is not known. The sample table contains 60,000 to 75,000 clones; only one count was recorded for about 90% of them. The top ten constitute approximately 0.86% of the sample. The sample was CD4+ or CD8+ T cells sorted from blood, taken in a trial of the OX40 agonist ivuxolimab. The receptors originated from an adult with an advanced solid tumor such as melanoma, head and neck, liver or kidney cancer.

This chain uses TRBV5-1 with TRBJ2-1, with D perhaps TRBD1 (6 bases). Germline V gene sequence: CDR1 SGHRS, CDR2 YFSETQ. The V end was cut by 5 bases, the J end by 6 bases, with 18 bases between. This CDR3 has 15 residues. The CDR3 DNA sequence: TGCGCCAGCAGAAAGACCGGGACACGTCCCAATGAGCAGTTCTTC. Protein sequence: CASRKTGTRPNEQFF. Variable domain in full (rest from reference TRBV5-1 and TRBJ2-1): KAGVTQTPRYLIKTRGQQVTLSCSPISGHRSVSWYQQTPGQGLQFLFEYFSETQRNKGNFPGRFSGRQFSNSRSEMNVSTLELGDSALYLCASRKTGTRPNEQFFGPGTRLTVL.

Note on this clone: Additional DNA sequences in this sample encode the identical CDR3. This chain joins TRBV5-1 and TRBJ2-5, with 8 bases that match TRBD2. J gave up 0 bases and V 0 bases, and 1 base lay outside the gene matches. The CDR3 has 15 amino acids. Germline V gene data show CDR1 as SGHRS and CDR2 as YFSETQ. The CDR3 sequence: CASSLAGGNQETQYF. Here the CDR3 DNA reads TGCGCCAGCAGCTTGGCGGGGGGGAACCAAGAGACCCAGTACTTC.

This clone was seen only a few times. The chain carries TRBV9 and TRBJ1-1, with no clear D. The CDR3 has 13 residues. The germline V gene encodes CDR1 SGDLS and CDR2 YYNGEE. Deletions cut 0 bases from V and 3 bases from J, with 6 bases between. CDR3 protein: CASSVGWDTEAFF. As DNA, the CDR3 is TGTGCCAGCAGCGTAGGCTGGGACACTGAAGCTTTCTTT.

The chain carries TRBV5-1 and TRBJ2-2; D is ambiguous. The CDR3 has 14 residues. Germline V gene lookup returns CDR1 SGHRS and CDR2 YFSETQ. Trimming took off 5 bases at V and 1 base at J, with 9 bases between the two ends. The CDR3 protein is CASRDRRNTGELFF. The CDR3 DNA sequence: TGCGCCAGCAGAGATCGACGGAACACCGGGGAGCTGTTTTTT.

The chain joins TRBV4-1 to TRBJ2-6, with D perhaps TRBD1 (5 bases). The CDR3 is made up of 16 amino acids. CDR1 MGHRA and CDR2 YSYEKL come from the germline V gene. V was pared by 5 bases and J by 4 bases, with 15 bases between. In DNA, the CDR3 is TGCGCCAGCAGCACACGGACAACTCTGGGGGCCAACGTCCTGACTTTC. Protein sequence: CASSTRTTLGANVLTF.

CDR3 in DNA: TGTGCCAGCCGTAGGACAGGGGTGATGAATCAGCCCCAGCATTTT. It specifies CASRRTGVMNQPQHF. The V and J genes are TRBV27 and TRBJ1-5; 9 bases are shared with TRBD1. This CDR3 contains 15 residues. In germline, CDR1 is MNHEY, CDR2 SMNVEV (reference sequence). Trimming at V came to 8 bases and at J to 4 bases, leaving 9 bases not matched to a gene.

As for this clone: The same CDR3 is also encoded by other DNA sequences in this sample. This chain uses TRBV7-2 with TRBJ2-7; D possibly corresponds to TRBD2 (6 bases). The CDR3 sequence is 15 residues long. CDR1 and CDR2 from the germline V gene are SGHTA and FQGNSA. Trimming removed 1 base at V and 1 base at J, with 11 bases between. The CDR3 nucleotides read TGTGCCAGCAGCTTAGGGAGGGGTAATTCCTACGAGCAGTACTTC. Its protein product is CASSLGRGNSYEQYF. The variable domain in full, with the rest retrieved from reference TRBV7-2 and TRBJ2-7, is GAGVSQSPSNKVTEKGKDVELRCDPISGHTALYWYRQSLGQGLEFLIYFQGNSAPDKSGLPSDRFSAERTGGSVSTLTIQRTQQEDSAVYLCASSLGRGNSYEQYFGPGTRLTVT.

CDR3 nucleotide sequence: TGCAGCGTTCTATCCAGAGCTAATGAAAAACTGTTTTTT. Translated, it gives CSVLSRANEKLFF. The chain uses TRBV29-1 and TRBJ1-4, with no clear D. This CDR3 has 13 residues. Germline lookup yields CDR1 SQVTM and CDR2 ANQGSEA. V was shortened by 5 bases and J by 3 bases, with 10 bases between the two germline ends.

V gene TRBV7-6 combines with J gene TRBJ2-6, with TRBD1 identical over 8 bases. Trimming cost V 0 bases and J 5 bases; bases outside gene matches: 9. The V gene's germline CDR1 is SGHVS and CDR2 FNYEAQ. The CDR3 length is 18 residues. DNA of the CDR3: TGTGCCAGCAGCTTAGCGCGGGCAGGGGGCGCTAGGGCCAACGTCCTGACTTTC. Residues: CASSLARAGGARANVLTF.

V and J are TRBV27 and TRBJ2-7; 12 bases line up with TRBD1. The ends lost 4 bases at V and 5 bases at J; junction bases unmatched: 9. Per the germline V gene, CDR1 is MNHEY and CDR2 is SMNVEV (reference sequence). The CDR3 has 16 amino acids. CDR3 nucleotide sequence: TGTGCCAGCAGTTCACCAGGGACAGGGGGCCTCGACGAGCAGTACTTC. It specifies CASSSPGTGGLDEQYF.

DNA for the CDR3: TGTGCCAGCAGTCGCCCGCTACCCGGGGAAGAAAAACTGTTTTTT. Amino acids: CASSRPLPGEEKLFF. The chain links TRBV28 to TRBJ1-4; D is unresolved. The CDR3 has 15 residues. V lost 5 bases to trimming and J lost 8 bases, with 18 bases between them. Germline V gene sequence: CDR1 MDHEN, CDR2 SYDVKM.

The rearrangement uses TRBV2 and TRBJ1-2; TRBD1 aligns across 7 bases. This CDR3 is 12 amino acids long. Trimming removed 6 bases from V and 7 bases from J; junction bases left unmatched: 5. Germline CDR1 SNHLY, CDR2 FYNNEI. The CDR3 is CASRVPGGGYTF. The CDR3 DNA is TGTGCCAGCAGGGTCCCAGGGGGTGGCTACACCTTC.

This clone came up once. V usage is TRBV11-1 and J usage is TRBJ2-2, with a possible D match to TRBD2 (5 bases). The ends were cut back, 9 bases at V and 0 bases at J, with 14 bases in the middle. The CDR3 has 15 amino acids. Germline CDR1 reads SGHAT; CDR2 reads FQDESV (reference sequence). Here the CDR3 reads CASSLASANTGELFF. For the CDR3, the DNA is TGTGCCAGTAGTTTAGCGTCGGCGAACACCGGGGAGCTGTTTTTT.

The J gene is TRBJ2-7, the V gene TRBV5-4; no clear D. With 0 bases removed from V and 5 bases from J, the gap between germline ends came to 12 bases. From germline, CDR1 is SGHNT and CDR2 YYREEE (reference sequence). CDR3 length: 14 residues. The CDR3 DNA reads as TGTGCCAGCAGCTTGGAATTGGGAAGCGACGAGCAGTACTTC. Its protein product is CASSLELGSDEQYF.

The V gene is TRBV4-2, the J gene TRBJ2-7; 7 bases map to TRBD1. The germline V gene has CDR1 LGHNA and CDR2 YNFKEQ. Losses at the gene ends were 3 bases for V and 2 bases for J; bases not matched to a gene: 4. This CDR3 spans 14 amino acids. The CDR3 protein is CASSQPGQPYEQYF. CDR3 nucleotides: TGTGCCAGCAGCCAGCCGGGACAGCCCTACGAGCAGTACTTC.

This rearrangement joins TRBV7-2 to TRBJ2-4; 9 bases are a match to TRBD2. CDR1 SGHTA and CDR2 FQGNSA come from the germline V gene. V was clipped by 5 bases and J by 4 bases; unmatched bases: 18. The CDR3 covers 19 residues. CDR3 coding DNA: TGTGCCAGCAGCACACCAGCGGGAGGTTGGGCGGCAAAGAAAAACATTCAGTACTTC. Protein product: CASSTPAGGWAAKKNIQYF. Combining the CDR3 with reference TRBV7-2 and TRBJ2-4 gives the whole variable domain GAGVSQSPSNKVTEKGKDVELRCDPISGHTALYWYRQSLGQGLEFLIYFQGNSAPDKSGLPSDRFSAERTGGSVSTLTIQRTQQEDSAVYLCASSTPAGGWAAKKNIQYFGAGTRLSVL.